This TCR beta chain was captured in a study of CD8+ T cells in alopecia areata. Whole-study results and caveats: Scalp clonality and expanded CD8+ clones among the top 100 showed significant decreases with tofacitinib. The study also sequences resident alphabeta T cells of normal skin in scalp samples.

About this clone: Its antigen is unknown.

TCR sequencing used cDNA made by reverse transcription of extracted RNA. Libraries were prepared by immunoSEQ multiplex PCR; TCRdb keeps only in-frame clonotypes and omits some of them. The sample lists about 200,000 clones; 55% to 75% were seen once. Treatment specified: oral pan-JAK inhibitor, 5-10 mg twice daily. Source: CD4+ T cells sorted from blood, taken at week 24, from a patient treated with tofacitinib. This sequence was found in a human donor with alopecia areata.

The CDR3 protein is CASSNLGYEQYF. The CDR3 DNA is TGTGCCAGCAGCAATCTGGGATACGAGCAGTACTTC. The chain combines TRBV6-6 with TRBJ2-7; no firm D call. The V gene's germline CDR1 is MNHNY and CDR2 SVGAGI (reference sequence). V dropped 6 bases and J dropped 4 bases, with 10 bases sitting between them. This CDR3 is built from 12 residues.